This T cell receptor beta chain was identified during a study of control samples from healthy donors and cancer patients. In germline, CDR1 is KGHSH, CDR2 LQKENI. Unmatched junction bases numbered 4, after V lost 5 bases and J lost 3 bases. There are 15 residues in the CDR3. TCRdb keeps only in-frame clones here, not all; method: immunoSEQ multiplex PCR. The sample consists of around 99,000 clones, around 89% of them appearing once. Sequencing used blood. The clonotype was recovered from a woman aged 50 to 60 in good health. This chain uses TRBV18 with TRBJ1-5, with TRBD1 matching over 10 bases. CDR3 loop: CASSGTGDANQPQHF. The CDR3 coding sequence is TGTGCCAGCTCAGGGACAGGGGACGCCAATCAGCCCCAGCATTTT.